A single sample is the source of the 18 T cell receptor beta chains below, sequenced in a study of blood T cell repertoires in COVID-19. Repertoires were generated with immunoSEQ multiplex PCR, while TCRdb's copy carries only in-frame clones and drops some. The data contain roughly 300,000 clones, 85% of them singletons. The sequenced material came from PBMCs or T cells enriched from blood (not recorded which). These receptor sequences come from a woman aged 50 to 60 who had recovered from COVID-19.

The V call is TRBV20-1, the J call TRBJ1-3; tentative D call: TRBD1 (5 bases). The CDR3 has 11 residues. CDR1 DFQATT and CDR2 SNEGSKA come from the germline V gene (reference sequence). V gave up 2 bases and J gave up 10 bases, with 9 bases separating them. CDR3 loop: CSARSQGTIYF. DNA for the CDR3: TGCAGTGCTAGATCTCAGGGTACCATATATTTT.

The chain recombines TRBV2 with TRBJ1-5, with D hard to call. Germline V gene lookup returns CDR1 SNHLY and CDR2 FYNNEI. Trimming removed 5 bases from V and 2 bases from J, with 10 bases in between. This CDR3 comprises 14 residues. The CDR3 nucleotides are TGTGCCAGCAGTTCCCCGAGGGGCAATCAGCCCCAGCATTTT. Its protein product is CASSSPRGNQPQHF.

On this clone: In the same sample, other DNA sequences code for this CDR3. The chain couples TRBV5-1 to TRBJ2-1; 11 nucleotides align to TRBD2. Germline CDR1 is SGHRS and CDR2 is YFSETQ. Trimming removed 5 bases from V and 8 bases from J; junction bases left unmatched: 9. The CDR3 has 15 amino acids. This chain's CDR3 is CASSLIAGGLDEQFF. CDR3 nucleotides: TGCGCCAGCAGTCTAATAGCGGGGGGGCTCGATGAGCAGTTCTTC.

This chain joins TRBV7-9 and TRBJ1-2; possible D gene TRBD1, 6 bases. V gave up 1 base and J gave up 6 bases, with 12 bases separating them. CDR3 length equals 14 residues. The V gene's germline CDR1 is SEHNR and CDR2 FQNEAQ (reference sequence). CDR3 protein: CASSLVGAPDGYTF. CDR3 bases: TGTGCCAGCAGCTTAGTGGGGGCGCCGGATGGCTACACCTTC. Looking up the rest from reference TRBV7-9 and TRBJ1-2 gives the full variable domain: DTGVSQNPRHKITKRGQNVTFRCDPISEHNRLYWYRQTLGQGPEFLTYFQNEAQLEKSRLLSDRFSAERPKGSFSTLEIQRTEQGDSAMYLCASSLVGAPDGYTFGSGTRLTVV.

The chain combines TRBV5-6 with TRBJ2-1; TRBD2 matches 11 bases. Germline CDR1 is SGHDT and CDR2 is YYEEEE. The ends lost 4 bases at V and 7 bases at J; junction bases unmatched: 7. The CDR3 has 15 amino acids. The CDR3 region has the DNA TGTGCCAGCAGCATGACTAGCGGGGTCGGGAATGAGCAGTTCTTC. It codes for CASSMTSGVGNEQFF.

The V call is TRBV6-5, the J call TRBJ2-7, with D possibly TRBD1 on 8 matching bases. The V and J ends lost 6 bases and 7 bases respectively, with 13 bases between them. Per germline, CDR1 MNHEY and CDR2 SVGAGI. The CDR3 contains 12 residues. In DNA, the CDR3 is TGTGCCAGCAGCCTACAGGGGGGGGAGCAGTACTTC. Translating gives CASSLQGGEQYF.

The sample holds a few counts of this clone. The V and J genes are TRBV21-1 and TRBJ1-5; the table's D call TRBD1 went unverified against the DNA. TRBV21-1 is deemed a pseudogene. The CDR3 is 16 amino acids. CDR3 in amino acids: CASSRHRDTSNQPQHF. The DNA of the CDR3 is TGTGCCAGCAGCAGACACAGGGACACTAGCAATCAGCCCCAGCATTTT.

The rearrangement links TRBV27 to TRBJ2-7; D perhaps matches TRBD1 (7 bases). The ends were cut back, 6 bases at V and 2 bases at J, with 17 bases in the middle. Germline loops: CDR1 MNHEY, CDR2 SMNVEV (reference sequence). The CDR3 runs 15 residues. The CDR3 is CASRNRGLTTYEQYF. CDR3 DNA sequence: TGTGCCAGCAGAAACAGGGGACTCACAACCTACGAGCAGTACTTC.

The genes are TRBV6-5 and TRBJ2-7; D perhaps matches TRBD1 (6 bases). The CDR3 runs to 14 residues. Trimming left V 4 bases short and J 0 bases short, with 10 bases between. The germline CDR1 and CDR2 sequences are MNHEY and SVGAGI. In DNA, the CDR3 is TGTGCCAGCAGTTTATCAGGGGACTCCTACGAGCAGTACTTC. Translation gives CASSLSGDSYEQYF.

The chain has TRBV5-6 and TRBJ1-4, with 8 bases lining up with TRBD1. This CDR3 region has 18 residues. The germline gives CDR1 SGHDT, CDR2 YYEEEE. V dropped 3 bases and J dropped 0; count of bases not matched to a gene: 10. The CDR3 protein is CASSWKMGQATTNEKLFF. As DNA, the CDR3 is TGTGCCAGCAGCTGGAAGATGGGACAGGCTACAACTAATGAAAAACTGTTTTTT.

CDR3 bases: TGTGCCAGTATGACAGGACTCGGCACTGAAGCTTTCTTT. Protein sequence: CASMTGLGTEAFF. The chain is built from TRBV19 and TRBJ1-1; D is possibly TRBD1 (6 bases). V was cut by 7 bases and J by 4 bases, with 13 bases left in between. The CDR3 runs to 13 residues. Per the germline V gene, CDR1 is LNHDA and CDR2 is SQIVND (reference sequence).

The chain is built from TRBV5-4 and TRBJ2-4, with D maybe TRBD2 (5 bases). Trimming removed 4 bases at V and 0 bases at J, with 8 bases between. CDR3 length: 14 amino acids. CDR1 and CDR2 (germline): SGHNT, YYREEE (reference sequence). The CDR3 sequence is CASSADLAKNIQYF. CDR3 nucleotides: TGTGCCAGCAGCGCGGACTTAGCCAAAAACATTCAGTACTTC.

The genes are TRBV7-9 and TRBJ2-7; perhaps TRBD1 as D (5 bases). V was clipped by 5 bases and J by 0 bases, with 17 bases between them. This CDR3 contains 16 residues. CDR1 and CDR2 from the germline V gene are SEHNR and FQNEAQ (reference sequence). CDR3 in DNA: TGTGCCAGCAGCCCGACCCAGGCTAGGGGCTCCTACGAGCAGTACTTC. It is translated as CASSPTQARGSYEQYF.

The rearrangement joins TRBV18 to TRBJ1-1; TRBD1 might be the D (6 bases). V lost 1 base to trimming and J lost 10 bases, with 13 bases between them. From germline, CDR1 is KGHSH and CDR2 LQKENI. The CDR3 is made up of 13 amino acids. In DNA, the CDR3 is TGTGCCAGCTCACCACGGCAGGGGTTGGGAGCTTTCTTT. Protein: CASSPRQGLGAFF. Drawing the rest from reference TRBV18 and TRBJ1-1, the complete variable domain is NAGVMQNPRHLVRRRGQEARLRCSPMKGHSHVYWYRQLPEEGLKFMVYLQKENIIDESGMPKERFSAEFPKEGPSILRIQQVVRGDSAAYFCASSPRQGLGAFFGQGTRLTVV.

DNA of the CDR3: TGTGCCACCAGCAGAGATGGCGGAGGGAACACCGGGGAGCTGTTTTTT. It codes for CATSRDGGGNTGELFF. This chain connects TRBV15 to TRBJ2-2, with D perhaps TRBD2 (5 bases). The germline V and J ends were trimmed by 0 bases and 1 base, with 9 bases remaining between them. Germline loops: CDR1 LNHNV, CDR2 YYDKDF (reference sequence). The CDR3 covers 16 residues.

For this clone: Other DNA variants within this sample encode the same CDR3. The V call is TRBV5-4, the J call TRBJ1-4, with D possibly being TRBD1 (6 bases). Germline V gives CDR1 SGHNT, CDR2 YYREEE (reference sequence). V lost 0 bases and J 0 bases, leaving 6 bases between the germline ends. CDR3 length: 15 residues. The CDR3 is CASSLDRATNEKLFF. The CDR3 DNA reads TGTGCCAGCAGCTTGGACAGGGCAACTAATGAAAAACTGTTTTTT.

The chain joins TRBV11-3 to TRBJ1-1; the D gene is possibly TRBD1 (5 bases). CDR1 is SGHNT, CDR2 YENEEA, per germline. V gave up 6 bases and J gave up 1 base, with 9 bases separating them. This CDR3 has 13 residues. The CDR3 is CASSLDRNTEAFF. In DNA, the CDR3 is TGTGCCAGCAGTCTTGACAGGAACACTGAAGCTTTCTTT.

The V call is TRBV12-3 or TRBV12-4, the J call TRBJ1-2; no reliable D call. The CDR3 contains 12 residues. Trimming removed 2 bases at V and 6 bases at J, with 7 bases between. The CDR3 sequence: CASSLYPDGYTF. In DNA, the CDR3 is TGTGCCAGCAGTTTATATCCCGATGGCTACACCTTC.